This TCR beta chain was retrieved from a study of T cell clonotyping in hematopoietic cell transplantation. The CDR3 consists of 16 residues. V was shortened by 0 bases and J by 6 bases, with 16 bases between the two germline ends. CDR1 and CDR2 (germline): SGHRS, YFSETQ. Clones were read by immunoSEQ multiplex PCR, and TCRdb kept only the in-frame ones, dropping some. Counted here are around 15,000 clones, around 97% occurring once; the ten biggest clones make up 4.2%. The receptor was derived from a female patient aged 50 to 65 who had an allogeneic stem cell transplant from an unrelated donor, so T cells may come from the graft donor. Some clones in this sample may be carry-over from other donors' samples. Sequenced here: peripheral blood mononuclear cells, sampled 30 days after allogeneic stem cell transplant. The V gene is TRBV5-1, the J gene TRBJ2-4; weak D call: TRBD1 (6 bases). CDR3: CASSLAGGGAGNIQYF. CDR3 coding DNA: TGCGCCAGCAGCTTGGCCGGTGGGGGCGCGGGAAACATTCAGTACTTC.